This TCR beta chain was sequenced during a study of T cells in Graves' hyperthyroidism and ophthalmopathy. About 9.4 ml fresh peripheral blood yielded the PBMCs. Germline V gene sequence: CDR1 LNHDA, CDR2 SQIVND (reference sequence). V shed 5 bases and J shed 11 bases, with 18 bases lying between them. The CDR3 spans 13 residues. Findings of the study overall: Ophthalmopathy stood apart from stable hyperthyroidism in a 13 V-J model.

This clonotype has just a few counts. Its antigen is still unknown. RNA transcripts were the template for amplifying TCR beta CDR3 regions. Primed by the HTBI set, a first-round RT-PCR was run on the TCR CDR3. Each CDR3 protein gets one entry after TCRdb re-called the multiplex PCR reads with MiXCR. Here the sample spans hundreds of thousands of distinct CDR3 sequences, 38% being singletons. This TCR derives from a man aged 18 to 30 with Graves' hyperthyroidism. The sample comprised blood. V gene TRBV19 combines with J gene TRBJ1-1, with D maybe TRBD1 (6 bases). The CDR3, as DNA: TGTGCCAGTAGTTCAACAGGGATTGATACGGCTTTCTTT. As protein: CASSSTGIDTAFF.